The source of this T cell receptor (beta chain) is a study of blood T cell repertoires in COVID-19. Turning to the study itself: PBMCs, B-cell-depleted T cells, or T cells provided the cDNA or gDNA that made up the material.

The method was immunoSEQ multiplex PCR; TCRdb's version includes in-frame clones alone and lacks a portion of them. The sample records about 260,000 clones, roughly 90% being singletons. Cohort assignment relied on participant-reported clinical history. A PCR-confirmed or clinician-diagnosed COVID-19 case had contacted exposed participants within 2 weeks of entry. The CDR3 length is 15 residues. Germline CDR1 reads SGHRS; CDR2 reads YFSETQ. With 1 base clipped from V and 6 bases from J, the junction kept 7 bases outside the gene matches. This TCR was recovered from a man aged 40-49 years who had been exposed to COVID-19. V gene TRBV5-1 combines with J gene TRBJ2-3; 8 bases map to TRBD1. Sequencing input: PBMCs or T cells enriched from blood (not recorded which). The CDR3 DNA follows: TGCGCCAGCAGCTTGATGGCAGGGGGCATGGATACGCAGTATTTT. Protein sequence: CASSLMAGGMDTQYF.